The clone carrying this TCR beta chain was counted at least ten times. As it was prepared, the TCRbeta library received unique molecular identifiers. In TCRdb, the PCR reads were re-called with MiXCR into one record per CDR3 protein. The table records a few hundred thousand distinct CDR3 sequences, 9.7% of them present only once. The germline gives CDR1 SGHRS, CDR2 YFSETQ. CDR3 size: 16 residues. V was clipped by 0 bases and J by 0 bases, with 10 bases between them. The data stem from a study of T-cell reconstitution after alpha-beta-depleted transplantation in children. This receptor was obtained from a human donor who donated a stem cell graft to a child with SCID. The rearrangement links TRBV5-1 to TRBJ2-4, with D possibly TRBD2 on 6 matching bases. This specimen was PBMCs from the stem cell graft donor, taken from the stem cell graft. CDR3 nucleotide sequence: TGCGCCAGCAGCTTGGTTAGCGGACTAGCCAAAAACATTCAGTACTTC. Translation gives CASSLVSGLAKNIQYF.